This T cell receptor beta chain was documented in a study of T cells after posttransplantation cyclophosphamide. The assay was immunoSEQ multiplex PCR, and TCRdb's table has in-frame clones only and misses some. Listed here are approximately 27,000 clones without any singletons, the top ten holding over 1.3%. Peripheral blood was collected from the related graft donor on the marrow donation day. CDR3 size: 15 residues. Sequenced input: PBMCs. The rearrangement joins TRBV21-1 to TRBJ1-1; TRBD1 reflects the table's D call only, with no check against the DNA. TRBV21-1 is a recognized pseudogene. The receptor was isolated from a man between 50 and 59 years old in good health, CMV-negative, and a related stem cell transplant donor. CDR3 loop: CASSAQGQGNTEAFF. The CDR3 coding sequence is TGTGCCAGCAGCGCCCAAGGACAGGGGAACACTGAAGCTTTCTTT.